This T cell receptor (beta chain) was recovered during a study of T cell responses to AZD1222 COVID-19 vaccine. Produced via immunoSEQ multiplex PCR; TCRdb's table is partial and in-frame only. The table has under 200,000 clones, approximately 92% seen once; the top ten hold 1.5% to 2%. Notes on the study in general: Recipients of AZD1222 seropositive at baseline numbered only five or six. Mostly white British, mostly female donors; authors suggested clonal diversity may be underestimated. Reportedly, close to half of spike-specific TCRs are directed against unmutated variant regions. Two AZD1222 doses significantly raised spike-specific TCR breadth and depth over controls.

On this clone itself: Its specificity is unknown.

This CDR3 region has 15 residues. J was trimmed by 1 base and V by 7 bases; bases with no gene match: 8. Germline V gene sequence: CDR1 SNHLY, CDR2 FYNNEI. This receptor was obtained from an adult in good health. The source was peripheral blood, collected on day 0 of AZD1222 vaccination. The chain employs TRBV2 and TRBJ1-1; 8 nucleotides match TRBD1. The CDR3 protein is CASTARGQGNTEAFF. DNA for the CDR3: TGTGCCAGCACCGCCAGAGGACAGGGGAACACTGAAGCTTTCTTT. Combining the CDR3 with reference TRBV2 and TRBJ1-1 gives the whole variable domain EPEVTQTPSHQVTQMGQEVILRCVPISNHLYFYWYRQILGQKVEFLVSFYNNEISEKSEIFDDQFSVERPDGSNFTLKIRSTKLEDSAMYFCASTARGQGNTEAFFGQGTRLTVV.